This TCR beta chain appears in the sequencing data of a study of shared clonotypes between healthy human individuals. Data came from immunoSEQ multiplex PCR; TCRdb stores just in-frame clones and leaves some out. The profile shows about 2,100,000 clones, about 93% of them singletons. Study-level points and caveats: Memory subsets generally showed smaller estimated richness than naive subsets did. The naive CD4 repertoires of a few donors were compared, and approximately 5% of clonotypes were shared.

Naive CD8 isolation took CD45RO-negative cells positively selected for CCR7 and excluded terminally differentiated effector memory CD45RA+ cells. Donors were healthy HIV-negative adults without recently reported acute infections or vaccinations. Concerning this clone itself: Its matching antigen is unknown. At the DNA level, this CDR3 is encoded by other sequences in the same sample as well.

Sequencing was carried out using naive CD8+ T cells from PBMCs. This TCR was sampled from a man between 18 and 29 years old in good health. Some clones in this sample may be carry-over from other donors' samples.

The CDR3 sequence: CASSQGPAGGSYEQYF. The CDR3 nucleotides read TGCGCCAGCAGCCAAGGGCCAGCGGGCGGCTCCTACGAGCAGTACTTC. The V gene is TRBV4-3, the J gene TRBJ2-7; D perhaps matches TRBD2 (6 bases). Germline lookup yields CDR1 LGHNA and CDR2 YSLEER. CDR3 length: 16 amino acids. Trimming took off 1 base at V and 0 bases at J, with 13 bases between the two ends.